This section outlines one T cell receptor beta chain sequence together with its context. Its antigen is undetermined. TCRdb used MiXCR to reprocess the reads, holding one entry per CDR3 protein. Seen here are hundreds of thousands of distinct CDR3 sequences, about 29% observed once, and the top ten hold approximately 20%. The data stem from a study of T cell repertoires in cytomegalovirus infection. Overall study: The public TCR beta signatures pointed to both CMV infection and matching HLA type.

Germline V gene sequence: CDR1 LGHNA, CDR2 YNFKEQ. The CDR3 is 17 amino acids. The trim removed 0 bases at V and 7 bases at J, leaving 7 bases unmatched. The TCR sequence derives from a human donor in good health (CMV status not recorded). Some clones in this sample may be carry-over from other donors' samples. This chain links TRBV4-2 with TRBJ2-1; 12 nucleotides align to TRBD2. Source: cultured PBMCs, taken from culture after CMV antigen stimulation. CDR3 loop: CASSQEPSGRAGNEQFF. CDR3 nucleotides: TGTGCCAGCAGCCAAGAGCCTAGCGGGAGGGCAGGGAATGAGCAGTTCTTC.